One TCR beta chain is described in this entry. The data are from a study of T cell responses to AZD1222 COVID-19 vaccine. The germline V gene has CDR1 LGHNA and CDR2 YSLEER. V lost 4 bases, J lost 2 bases, and 8 bases lay in between. This CDR3 comprises 13 residues. This table comes from immunoSEQ multiplex PCR, and its TCRdb copy is limited to in-frame clones, with some not included. Here the sample spans about 120,000 clones, 80% to 90% being singletons. The chain is built from TRBV4-3 and TRBJ1-2, with D unclear. The starting material was peripheral blood, obtained on day 0 of AZD1222 vaccination. The sequence came from an adult in good health. The CDR3 DNA sequence: TGCGCCAGCAGCCCCGGGGAAAACTATGGCTACACCTTC. It codes for CASSPGENYGYTF.